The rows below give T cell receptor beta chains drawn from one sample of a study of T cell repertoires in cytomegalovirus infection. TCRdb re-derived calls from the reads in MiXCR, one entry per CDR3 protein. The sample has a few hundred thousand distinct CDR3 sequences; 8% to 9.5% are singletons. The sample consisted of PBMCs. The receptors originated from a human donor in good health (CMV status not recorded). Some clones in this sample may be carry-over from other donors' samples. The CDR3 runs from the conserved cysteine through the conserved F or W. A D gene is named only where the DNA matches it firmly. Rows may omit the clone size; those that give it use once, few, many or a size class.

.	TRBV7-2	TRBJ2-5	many	CASSSSETQYF	TGTGCCAGCAGCTCATCTGAGACCCAGTACTTC
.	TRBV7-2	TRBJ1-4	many	CASSLGGRVNEKLFF	TGTGCCAGCAGCTTAGGTGGCAGGGTTAATGAAAAACTGTTTTTT
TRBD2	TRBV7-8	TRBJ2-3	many	CASASLAGATDTQYF	TGTGCCAGCGCCTCACTAGCGGGGGCCACAGATACGCAGTATTTT
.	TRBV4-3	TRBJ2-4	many	CASSQEAGGWNIQYF	TGCGCCAGCAGCCAAGAGGCCGGGGGATGGAACATTCAGTACTTC
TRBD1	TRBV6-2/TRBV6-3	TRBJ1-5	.	CASEEKGQGAVSNQPQHF	TGTGCCAGCGAAGAAAAAGGACAGGGGGCGGTTAGCAATCAGCCCCAGCATTTT
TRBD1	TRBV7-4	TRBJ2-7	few	CASSLLDRVDEQYF	TGTGCCAGCAGCTTACTGGACAGGGTTGACGAGCAGTACTTC
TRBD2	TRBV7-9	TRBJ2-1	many	CASSLLAPGTSGRLNEQFF	TGTGCCAGCAGCCTGCTAGCACCCGGGACTAGCGGGAGGCTAAATGAGCAGTTCTTC
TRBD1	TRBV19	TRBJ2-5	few	CASSAGTGGGETQYF	TGTGCCAGTAGTGCCGGGACAGGGGGTGGGGAGACCCAGTACTTC
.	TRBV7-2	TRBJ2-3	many	CASRRGTFTDTQYF	TGTGCCAGCAGGAGGGGGACTTTCACAGATACGCAGTATTTT
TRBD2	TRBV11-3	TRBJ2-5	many	CASSLIPTSGGTETQYF	TGTGCCAGCAGCTTAATCCCCACTAGCGGGGGGACAGAGACCCAGTACTTC
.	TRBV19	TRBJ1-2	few	CASSIGSSSHYGYTF	TGTGCCAGTAGTATCGGCTCCAGCAGCCACTATGGCTACACCTTC
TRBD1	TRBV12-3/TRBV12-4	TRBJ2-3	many	CASSLSSRGTDTQYF	TGTGCCAGCAGTTTAAGTTCCAGGGGGACAGATACGCAGTATTTT
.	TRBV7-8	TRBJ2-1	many	CASSQNFEQFF	TGTGCCAGCAGCCAGAACTTTGAGCAGTTCTTC
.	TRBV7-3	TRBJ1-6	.	CASSLDGVNSPLHF	TGTGCCAGCAGTCTGGACGGGGTTAATTCACCCCTCCACTTT
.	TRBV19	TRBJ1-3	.	CASHSGTNSGNTIYF	TGTGCCAGCCACTCGGGGACAAACTCTGGAAACACCATATATTTT
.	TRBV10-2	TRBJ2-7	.	CASSEVRRGPTYKQYF	TGCGCCAGCAGTGAGGTCAGGCGGGGGCCAACCTACAAGCAGTACTTC
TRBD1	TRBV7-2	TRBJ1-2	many	CASSRVGGQGGYTF	TGTGCCAGCAGCCGAGTAGGGGGCCAGGGAGGCTACACCTTC
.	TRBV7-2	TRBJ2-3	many	CASSPRARSPDTQYF	TGTGCCAGCAGCCCACGAGCCAGGTCCCCAGATACGCAGTATTTT
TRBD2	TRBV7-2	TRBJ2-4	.	CASSLRGTSGRALNIQYF	TGTGCCAGCAGCTTAAGGGGGACTAGCGGGAGGGCCCTGAACATTCAGTACTTC
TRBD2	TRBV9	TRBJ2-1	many	CASSDGTSAIRYNEQFF	TGTGCCAGTTCCGATGGGACTAGTGCGATCCGCTACAATGAGCAGTTCTTC
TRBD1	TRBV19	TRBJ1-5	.	CASSTDRASNQPQHF	TGTGCCAGTAGTACTGACAGGGCTAGCAATCAGCCCCAGCATTTT
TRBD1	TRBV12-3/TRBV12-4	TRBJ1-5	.	CASRGDSISNQPQHF	TGTGCCAGCAGGGGGGACAGCATTAGCAATCAGCCCCAGCATTTT
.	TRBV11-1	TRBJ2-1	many	CASSALGSRGNEQFF	TGTGCCAGCAGCGCTCTGGGCTCCCGGGGGAATGAGCAGTTCTTC
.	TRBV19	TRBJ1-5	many	CASSIGAKSGSQPQHF	TGTGCCAGTAGTATAGGTGCAAAATCAGGGAGCCAGCCCCAGCATTTT
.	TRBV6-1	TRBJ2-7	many	CASSPNIPYSSYEQYF	TGTGCCAGCAGCCCAAATATCCCCTATAGCTCCTACGAGCAGTACTTC
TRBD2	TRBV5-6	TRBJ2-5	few	CASSTRGLAGGWQETQYF	TGTGCCAGCAGCACCAGGGGACTAGCGGGAGGATGGCAAGAGACCCAGTACTTC
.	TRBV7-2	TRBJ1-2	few	CASSTIQPGNGYTF	TGTGCCAGCAGCACGATACAGCCAGGGAATGGCTACACCTTC
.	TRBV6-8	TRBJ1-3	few	CASNEDPRGGNTIYF	TGTGCCAGCAACGAGGACCCAAGAGGGGGAAACACCATATATTTT
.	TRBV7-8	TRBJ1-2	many	CASSSPVGGYGYTF	TGTGCCAGCAGCTCCCCCGTGGGAGGCTATGGCTACACCTTC
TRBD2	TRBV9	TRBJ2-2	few	CASSTRLAAPNTGELFF	TGTGCCAGCAGCACCCGACTAGCCGCTCCGAACACCGGGGAGCTGTTTTTT
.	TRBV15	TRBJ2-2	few	CATSREDITGELFF	TGTGCCACCAGCAGAGAGGACATCACCGGGGAGCTGTTTTTT
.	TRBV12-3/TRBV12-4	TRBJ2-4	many	CASSLKGLAKNIQYF	TGTGCCAGCAGTTTAAAAGGGTTAGCCAAAAACATTCAGTACTTC
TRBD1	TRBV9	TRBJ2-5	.	CASSVDGTASETQYF	TGTGCCAGCAGCGTAGACGGGACAGCCAGTGAGACCCAGTACTTC
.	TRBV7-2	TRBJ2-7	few	CASSLQGQGGEQYF	TGTGCCAGCAGCTTACAAGGCCAGGGGGGGGAGCAGTACTTC
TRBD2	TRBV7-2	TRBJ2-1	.	CASSLDSTSGQFF	TGTGCCAGCAGCTTAGATTCGACTAGCGGGCAGTTCTTC
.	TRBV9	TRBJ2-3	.	CASSVGTDTQYF	TGTGCCAGCAGCGTAGGGACAGATACGCAGTATTTT
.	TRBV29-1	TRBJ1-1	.	CSTGTNTEAFF	TGCAGCACAGGGACGAACACTGAAGCTTTCTTT
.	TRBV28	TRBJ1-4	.	CASSLPTAKLFF	TGTGCCAGCAGTTTGCCTACCGCAAAACTGTTTTTT
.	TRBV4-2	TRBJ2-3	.	CASSPPMGKGADTQYF	TGTGCCAGCAGCCCACCGATGGGCAAGGGGGCAGATACGCAGTATTTT
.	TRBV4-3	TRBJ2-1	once	CASSLAWSSYNEQFF	TGCGCCAGCAGCCTCGCCTGGAGCTCCTACAATGAGCAGTTCTTC
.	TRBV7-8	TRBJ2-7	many	CASSSQGGTSYEQYF	TGTGCCAGCAGCTCCCAGGGGGGCACTTCCTACGAGCAGTACTTC
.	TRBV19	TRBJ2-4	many	CASSGQAWGNIQYF	TGTGCCAGTAGTGGGCAAGCCTGGGGAAACATTCAGTACTTC
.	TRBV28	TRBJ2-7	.	CASSLSAGASYEQYF	TGTGCCAGCAGTTTATCCGCGGGCGCCTCCTACGAGCAGTACTTC
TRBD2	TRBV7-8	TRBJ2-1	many	CASSLDTALAGMPGALF	TGTGCCAGCAGCTTAGATACAGCACTAGCGGGGATGCCCGGGGCCCTCTTC
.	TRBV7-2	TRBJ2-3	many	CASSPRRVERWGRTSTDTQYF	TGTGCCAGCAGCCCTCGGAGGGTTGAACGATGGGGAAGAACTAGCACAGATACGCAGTATTTT
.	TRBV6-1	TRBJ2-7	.	CASSGGSPRQYF	TGTGCCAGCAGTGGGGGCAGTCCGCGGCAGTACTTC
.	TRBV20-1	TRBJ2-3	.	CSYPGLLIDTQYF	TGCAGCTACCCCGGACTCTTAATAGATACGCAGTATTTT
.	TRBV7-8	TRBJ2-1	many	CASSWNPGGIYNEQFF	TGTGCCAGCAGCTGGAACCCAGGGGGGATTTACAATGAGCAGTTCTTC
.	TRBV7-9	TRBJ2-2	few	CASSLVLHGDTGELFF	TGTGCCAGCAGCTTAGTCCTTCATGGCGACACCGGGGAGCTGTTTTTT
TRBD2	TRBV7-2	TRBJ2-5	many	CASTQNVGGGRETQYF	TGTGCCAGCACCCAAAATGTTGGGGGAGGGCGAGAGACCCAGTACTTC
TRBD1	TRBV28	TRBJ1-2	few	CASSSGQRIYGYTF	TGTGCCAGCAGTTCGGGACAGAGGATCTATGGCTACACCTTC
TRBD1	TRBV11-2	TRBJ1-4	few	CASSLALTGDEKLFF	TGTGCCAGCAGCCTGGCGTTGACAGGGGATGAAAAACTGTTTTTT